One sample yielded the 8 T cell receptor beta chains listed below, sequenced in a study of long-term antiretroviral therapy in people with HIV. They ran version v3.0 of the immunoSEQ assay at survey level. Clones were sequenced by immunoSEQ multiplex PCR, and TCRdb holds only the in-frame ones, with some missing. Found here are nearly 20,000 clones, 80% of them singletons; the top ten hold about 10%. Material: unsorted PBMCs, obtained 0.2 years after starting antiretroviral therapy. The origin of the receptors is a woman aged 40 to 50 with HIV.

This chain uses TRBV30 with TRBJ2-6; D is unresolved. Germline CDR1 and CDR2: GTSNPN and SVGIG (reference sequence). The CDR3 is 15 amino acids. Between the trimmed V and J ends, which lost 0 bases and 4 bases, there was a span of 10 bases. The CDR3 nucleotides read TGTGCCTGGAGTGTACTTGGCTCCGGGGCCAACGTCCTGACTTTC. It encodes CAWSVLGSGANVLTF.

The genes are TRBV11-1 and TRBJ2-7; 7 bases map to TRBD1. V lost 4 bases, J lost 1 base, and 1 base stayed unmatched. The germline V gene has CDR1 SGHAT and CDR2 FQDESV (reference sequence). This CDR3 has 13 amino acids. The CDR3 DNA is TGTGCCAGCAGCTGGACAGGTTCCTACGAGCAGTACTTC. Protein sequence: CASSWTGSYEQYF.

This chain uses TRBV5-1 with TRBJ2-1; 16 bases agree with TRBD2. The junction had 5 bases not matched to a gene; V was cut back by 3 bases and J by 2 bases. Per the germline V gene, CDR1 is SGHRS and CDR2 is YFSETQ. The CDR3 contains 18 residues. CDR3 coding DNA: TGCGCCAGCAGCTGGGGACTAGCGGGGGGGTACACCTACAATGAGCAGTTCTTC. As protein: CASSWGLAGGYTYNEQFF.

The rearrangement joins TRBV7-2 to TRBJ2-5, with 7 bases matching TRBD1. The CDR3 consists of 13 residues. With V trimmed by 5 bases and J by 3 bases, 3 bases remained unmatched. Germline V CDR1 and CDR2: SGHTA, FQGNSA. CDR3 in amino acids: CASSHGQEETQYF. Written as DNA, the CDR3 is TGTGCCAGCAGCCACGGACAGGAAGAGACCCAGTACTTC. The full variable domain, rest sourced from reference TRBV7-2 and TRBJ2-5, is GAGVSQSPSNKVTEKGKDVELRCDPISGHTALYWYRQSLGQGLEFLIYFQGNSAPDKSGLPSDRFSAERTGGSVSTLTIQRTQQEDSAVYLCASSHGQEETQYFGPGTRLLVL.

The gene calls are TRBV4-3 and TRBJ2-3, with D perhaps matching TRBD1 (6 bases). The CDR3 is 15 residues long. The V end was cut by 4 bases, the J end by 3 bases, with 14 bases between. Per germline, CDR1 LGHNA and CDR2 YSLEER. CDR3 in DNA: TGCGCCAGCAGCCCCCGGGGTCAGGGGACAGATACGCAGTATTTT. It translates to CASSPRGQGTDTQYF.

This clone has just one count. V usage is TRBV4-2 and J usage is TRBJ2-1; 11 bases line up with TRBD2. Germline V lookup: CDR1 LGHNA, CDR2 YNFKEQ. The CDR3 is 17 amino acids. V lost 2 bases, J lost 6 bases, and 9 bases stayed unmatched. Here the CDR3 DNA reads TGTGCCAGCAGCCAAAAGGGACTAGCGGCAGAAGTCAATGAGCAGTTCTTC. Protein sequence: CASSQKGLAAEVNEQFF.

The V gene is TRBV7-9, the J gene TRBJ2-7; D may be TRBD2 (6 bases). The V gene lost 5 bases and the J gene lost 6 bases, with 14 bases spanning the gap. The germline CDR1 and CDR2 sequences are SEHNR and FQNEAQ (reference sequence). CDR3 length equals 13 residues. CDR3 nucleotides: TGTGCCAGCAGCCTCCGCCGGGACTTCGAGCAGTACTTC. This encodes CASSLRRDFEQYF.

The chain links TRBV9 to TRBJ1-1, with D possibly TRBD1 on 6 matching bases. Trimming pared 5 bases from V and 3 bases from J, leaving 11 bases between. The CDR3 runs to 13 residues. The germline gives CDR1 SGDLS, CDR2 YYNGEE. The CDR3 loop is CASSEQGYTEAFF. CDR3 DNA sequence: TGTGCCAGCAGTGAACAGGGATACACTGAAGCTTTCTTT. Based on the CDR3 plus reference TRBV9 and TRBJ1-1, the full variable domain is DSGVTQTPKHLITATGQRVTLRCSPRSGDLSVYWYQQSLDQGLQFLIQYYNGEERAKGNILERFSAQQFPDLHSELNLSSLELGDSALYFCASSEQGYTEAFFGQGTRLTVV.